This TCR beta chain is drawn from a study of cytomegalovirus exposure and HLA in healthy donors. Findings of the study overall: Earlier analysis found most TCR beta V segments productive about 87% or about 30% of the time. CMV serostatus was the sole immune exposure data available.

Of note for this clone: Its target is unknown.

Per germline, CDR1 SGHTA and CDR2 FQGNSA. Trimming took off 8 bases at V and 1 base at J, with 5 bases between the two ends. The CDR3 loop spans 11 amino acids. The PCR employed 60 Vbeta primers together with 13 Jbeta primers. The authors' processing: Later work found tens of millions of unique TCR beta chains, with 9.5 million to 11 million shared. Generated by immunoSEQ multiplex PCR, the TCRdb table keeps only in-frame clones and is missing some. Clonal size and the V and J genes are those of that table, whereas D and trimming came from the DNA. The data contain tens of thousands of clones, over 60% of them singletons.

The sample was PBMCs. The chain links TRBV7-2 to TRBJ1-1, with D unresolved. This receptor was taken from a female donor in good health and CMV-seronegative. The CDR3 region is CASAGNTEAFF. In nucleotides, the CDR3 is TGTGCCAGCGCGGGGAACACTGAAGCTTTCTTT.